This TCR beta chain was documented in a study of blood T cell repertoires in COVID-19. Study context: Sites across the United States, Italy and Spain contributed samples from acute and convalescent COVID-19. The cDNA or gDNA used as material had been derived from T cells, B-cell-depleted T cells, or PBMCs.

CDR3 size: 15 residues. Trimming took off 0 bases at V and 1 base at J, with 10 bases between the two ends. Germline lookup yields CDR1 SGDLS and CDR2 YYNGEE. Per the study methods: Reference gene primer amplification in the assay estimated nucleated cell counts. Repertoires were generated with immunoSEQ multiplex PCR, while TCRdb's copy carries only in-frame clones and drops some. The DNA was the basis for D and trimming; V, J and clone size are from that table. The sample contains over 50,000 clones, more than 80% of which appear only once. A single count supports this clone. The sample holds other DNA sequences that translate to the same CDR3.

This receptor was obtained from a human donor with active COVID-19. The donor label of this sample is uncertain. This sequence joins TRBV9 and TRBJ2-5; the D gene is possibly TRBD2 (5 bases). The sequenced sample was peripheral blood. CDR3 sequence (DNA): TGTGCCAGCAGCGTAGGGTCAGCGGCCCAAGAGACCCAGTACTTC. Its translation: CASSVGSAAQETQYF.